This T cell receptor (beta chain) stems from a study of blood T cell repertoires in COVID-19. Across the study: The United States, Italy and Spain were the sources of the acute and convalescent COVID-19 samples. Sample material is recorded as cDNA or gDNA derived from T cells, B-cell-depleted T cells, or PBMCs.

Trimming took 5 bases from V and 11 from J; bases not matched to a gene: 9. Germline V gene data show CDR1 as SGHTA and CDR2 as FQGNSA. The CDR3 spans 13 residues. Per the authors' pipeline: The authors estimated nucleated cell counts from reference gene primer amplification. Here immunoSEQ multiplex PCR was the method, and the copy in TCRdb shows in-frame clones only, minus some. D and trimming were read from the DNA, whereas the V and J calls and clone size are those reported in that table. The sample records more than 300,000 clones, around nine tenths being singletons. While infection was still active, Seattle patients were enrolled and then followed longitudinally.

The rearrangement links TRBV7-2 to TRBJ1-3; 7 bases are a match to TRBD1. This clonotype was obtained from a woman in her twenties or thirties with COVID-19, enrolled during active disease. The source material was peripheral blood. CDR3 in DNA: TGTGCCAGCAGCCCGAGGGGACAGTTGGCCATATATTTT. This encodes CASSPRGQLAIYF.